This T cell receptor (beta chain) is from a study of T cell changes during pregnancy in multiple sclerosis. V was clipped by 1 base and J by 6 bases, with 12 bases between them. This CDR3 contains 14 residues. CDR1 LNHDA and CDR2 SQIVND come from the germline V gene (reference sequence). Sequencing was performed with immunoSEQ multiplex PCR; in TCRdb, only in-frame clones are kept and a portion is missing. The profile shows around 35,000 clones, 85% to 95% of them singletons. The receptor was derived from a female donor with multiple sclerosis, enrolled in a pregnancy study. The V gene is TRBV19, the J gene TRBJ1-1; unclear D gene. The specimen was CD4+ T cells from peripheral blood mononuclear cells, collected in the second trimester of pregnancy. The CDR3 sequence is CASSIGWVGAEAFF. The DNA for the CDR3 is TGTGCCAGTAGTATAGGTTGGGTGGGCGCTGAAGCTTTCTTT.